The rows below give T cell receptor beta chains drawn from one sample of a study of quantifying T cell responses using KT2 cells. One entry per CDR3 protein, called by TCRdb with MiXCR from the UMI-ligation and nested PCR reads. This table has about 33,000 distinct CDR3 sequences, around 10% appearing once. The specimen sequenced was PBMCs spiked with cells of the T cell clone KT2. The receptors stem from a human donor. Each CDR3 is given with its conserved first and last residue. A D gene is named only where the DNA matches it firmly. Rows may omit the clone size; those that give it use once, few, many or a size class.

size | D | J | V | CDR3 | DNA
few | TRBD1 | TRBJ2-3 | TRBV6-4 | CASSNDRDTDTQYF | TGTGCCAGCAGCAACGACAGGGACACAGATACGCAGTATTTT
many | TRBD2 | TRBJ2-7 | TRBV20-1 | CSANFGTSGRLSYEQYF | TGCAGTGCTAATTTCGGGACTAGCGGGAGGCTCTCCTACGAGCAGTACTTC
. | . | TRBJ1-2 | TRBV12-3/TRBV12-4 | CASRLDPYGYTF | TGTGCCAGCAGGTTAGACCCCTATGGCTACACCTTC
. | TRBD2 | TRBJ2-5 | TRBV20-1 | CSARAGLAGGKYQETQYF | TGCAGTGCTAGAGCTGGACTAGCGGGAGGGAAGTACCAAGAGACCCAGTACTTC
many | . | TRBJ1-5 | TRBV20-1 | CSARESTGSNQPQHF | TGCAGTGCTAGAGAGTCTACAGGGTCGAATCAGCCCCAGCATTTT
many | TRBD2 | TRBJ2-5 | TRBV7-9 | CASSSGSETQYF | TGTGCCAGCTCTAGCGGGAGTGAGACCCAGTACTTC
. | TRBD1 | TRBJ2-1 | TRBV24-1 | CATSDPRQGALYNEQFF | TGTGCCACCAGTGACCCTCGACAGGGGGCGTTATACAATGAGCAGTTCTTC
many | . | TRBJ2-7 | TRBV15 | CATSISGGADSYEQYF | TGTGCCACCAGCATTTCAGGAGGGGCGGACTCCTACGAGCAGTACTTC
many | . | TRBJ2-7 | TRBV11-3 | CASSLNPLGQYF | TGTGCCAGCAGCTTGAATCCTCTAGGGCAGTACTTC
few | TRBD1 | TRBJ1-2 | TRBV2 | CASRGQSYGYTF | TGTGCCAGCAGGGGACAGAGCTATGGCTACACCTTC
many | TRBD2 | TRBJ2-2 | TRBV20-1 | CSARELAGDVGELFF | TGCAGTGCGAGGGAGCTAGCGGGAGATGTGGGGGAGCTGTTTTTT
few | . | TRBJ1-2 | TRBV27 | CASSLVREDYGYTF | TGTGCCAGCAGCCTGGTCCGGGAAGACTATGGCTACACCTTC
few | . | TRBJ2-1 | TRBV2 | CASMGLAHYNEQFF | TGTGCCAGCATGGGTCTAGCGCACTACAATGAGCAGTTCTTC
. | . | TRBJ2-1 | TRBV7-9 | CASSLTSSYNEQFF | TGTGCCAGCAGCTTAACAAGCTCCTACAATGAGCAGTTCTTC
. | . | TRBJ2-7 | TRBV19 | CASSIGPDNYEQYF | TGTGCCAGTAGTATAGGGCCGGACAACTACGAGCAGTACTTC
. | TRBD1 | TRBJ1-2 | TRBV7-9 | CASSILQGDGYTF | TGTGCCAGCAGCATCCTACAGGGGGATGGCTACACCTTC
few | TRBD2 | TRBJ2-7 | TRBV7-3 | CASSPGLAGDEQYF | TGTGCCAGCAGCCCCGGACTAGCGGGAGACGAGCAGTACTTC
few | TRBD1 | TRBJ2-3 | TRBV6-4 | CASSGTGGSGDTQYF | TGTGCCAGCAGTGGGACAGGGGGCTCTGGAGATACGCAGTATTTT
few | TRBD2 | TRBJ2-3 | TRBV20-1 | CSARGTTTDTQYF | TGCAGTGCTAGGGGGACTACCACAGATACGCAGTATTTT
few | . | TRBJ2-1 | TRBV27 | CASSFGAEQFF | TGTGCCAGCAGTTTTGGAGCCGAGCAGTTCTTC
. | . | TRBJ2-1 | TRBV15 | CATSRVPSGEQFF | TGTGCCACCAGCAGAGTTCCGAGTGGCGAGCAGTTCTTC
. | TRBD1 | TRBJ1-2 | TRBV12-3/TRBV12-4 | CASFPTWTGGYGYTF | TGTGCCAGCTTTCCAACCTGGACAGGTGGATATGGCTACACCTTC
. | TRBD1 | TRBJ1-2 | TRBV13 | CASSLDRNYGYTF | TGTGCCAGCAGCTTGGACAGGAACTATGGCTACACCTTC
. | TRBD1 | TRBJ1-5 | TRBV27 | CASSLIRTGGAGPQHF | TGTGCCAGCAGTTTAATACGGACAGGGGGCGCGGGGCCCCAGCATTTT
. | . | TRBJ2-2 | TRBV6-2/TRBV6-3 | CASSYRGFGTGELFF | TGTGCCAGCAGTTACCGGGGTTTTGGCACCGGGGAGCTGTTTTTT
. | . | TRBJ2-2 | TRBV7-2 | CASSLPPGELFF | TGTGCCAGCAGCTTACCCCCTGGGGAGCTGTTTTTT
many | . | TRBJ2-6 | TRBV6-1 | CASSEGRSGANVLTF | TGTGCCAGCAGTGAGGGCAGGTCGGGGGCCAACGTCCTGACTTTC
many | . | TRBJ1-2 | TRBV6-5 | CATSTYLGYTF | TGTGCCACCTCCACCTACCTCGGCTACACCTTC
many | . | TRBJ1-5 | TRBV6-2/TRBV6-3 | CASSQDRGPYSNQPQHF | TGTGCCAGCAGCCAGGATCGGGGACCGTATAGCAATCAGCCCCAGCATTTT
few | . | TRBJ1-1 | TRBV9 | CASSLSGGRREAFF | TGTGCCAGCAGCCTGAGTGGGGGGAGACGTGAAGCTTTCTTT
. | TRBD1 | TRBJ2-3 | TRBV7-1 | CASSPRTGFEGTQYF | TGTGCCAGCAGCCCCCGGACAGGGTTCGAGGGTACGCAGTATTTT
many | . | TRBJ2-5 | TRBV6-1 | CASSLEGRETQYF | TGTGCCAGCAGCCTAGAGGGGCGGGAGACCCAGTACTTC
many | TRBD2 | TRBJ2-3 | TRBV7-2 | CASGTRGLAGERSTDTQYF | TGTGCCAGCGGGACGCGTGGACTAGCGGGAGAAAGAAGCACAGATACGCAGTATTTT
. | . | TRBJ1-1 | TRBV12-3/TRBV12-4 | CASSLTRGSSEAFF | TGTGCCAGCAGTTTAACCCGGGGCAGCTCTGAAGCTTTCTTT
. | TRBD1 | TRBJ2-1 | TRBV6-6 | CASISGQIYNEQFF | TGTGCCAGCATCTCGGGACAGATCTACAATGAGCAGTTCTTC
few | . | TRBJ2-3 | TRBV5-4 | CASSLSPDPTDTQYF | TGTGCCAGCAGCCTTTCTCCGGACCCCACAGATACGCAGTATTTT
few | . | TRBJ2-1 | TRBV3-1 | CASSQDPNEQFF | TGTGCCAGCAGCCAAGATCCGAATGAGCAGTTCTTC
. | TRBD1 | TRBJ1-1 | TRBV6-1 | CASSPPLGTGNTEAFF | TGTGCCAGCAGTCCCCCGCTTGGGACAGGGAACACTGAAGCTTTCTTT
many | . | TRBJ1-5 | TRBV6-6 | CASSFNQPQHF | TGTGCCAGCAGTTTCAATCAGCCCCAGCATTTT
few | . | TRBJ1-2 | TRBV5-1 | CASSSATHYGYTF | TGCGCCAGCAGCTCGGCTACCCACTATGGCTACACCTTC
many | . | TRBJ1-5 | TRBV20-1 | CSVGGDRLDQPQHF | TGCAGTGTCGGAGGAGACAGGCTCGATCAGCCCCAGCATTTT
few | . | TRBJ1-5 | TRBV5-5 | CASSLQTDLSSDQPQHF | TGTGCCAGCAGCTTGCAAACCGATTTAAGTTCCGATCAGCCCCAGCATTTT
few | . | TRBJ2-1 | TRBV7-2 | CASSPFSTGTLPNEQFF | TGTGCCAGCAGCCCCTTTTCGACAGGCACGCTACCGAATGAGCAGTTCTTC
many | TRBD1 | TRBJ2-3 | TRBV27 | CASSRTGSTDTQYF | TGTGCCAGCAGTAGGACAGGTAGCACAGATACGCAGTATTTT
few | TRBD1 | TRBJ2-7 | TRBV29-1 | CSVQTGGKPYEQYF | TGCAGCGTTCAGACAGGGGGAAAGCCCTACGAGCAGTACTTC
. | . | TRBJ1-1 | TRBV6-5 | CASSYPGEGNTEAFF | TGTGCCAGCAGTTATCCGGGGGAGGGGAACACTGAAGCTTTCTTT
many | . | TRBJ1-1 | TRBV11-2 | CASSFRQLTEAFF | TGTGCCAGCAGCTTTCGACAGCTAACTGAAGCTTTCTTT
many | . | TRBJ2-7 | TRBV4-2 | CASSPKFGAAYEQYF | TGTGCCAGCAGCCCGAAGTTTGGGGCGGCCTACGAGCAGTACTTC
. | . | TRBJ1-1 | TRBV5-6 | CASSYGIGTEAFF | TGTGCCAGCAGCTATGGAATCGGGACTGAAGCTTTCTTT
many | TRBD1 | TRBJ2-7 | TRBV12-3/TRBV12-4 | CASSTGQGAYEQYF | TGTGCCAGCAGCACAGGACAGGGGGCCTACGAGCAGTACTTC